This T cell receptor beta chain was profiled in a study of shared clonotypes between healthy human individuals. The study separated CD4+ cells into CD45RA+ naive and CD45RA-negative memory subsets. About this clone itself: The sample carries other DNA sequences with the same CDR3.

Repertoires were generated with immunoSEQ multiplex PCR, while TCRdb's copy carries only in-frame clones and drops some. The data contain about 1.4 million clones, around 97% of them seen just once; the ten biggest clones take up over 1%. The sequence derives from a young man in good health. The sequenced material came from naive CD4+ T cells sorted from blood. Subset described: CD45RA+ positively selected.

The chain's CDR3 is CASSLRETQYF. In DNA form, the CDR3 reads TGTGCCAGCAGTTTACGAGAGACCCAGTACTTC. This rearrangement joins TRBV28 to TRBJ2-5; D is unclear. Germline V gene sequence: CDR1 MDHEN, CDR2 SYDVKM. The germline V and J ends were trimmed by 2 bases and 4 bases, with 2 bases remaining between them. This CDR3 is built from 11 residues.